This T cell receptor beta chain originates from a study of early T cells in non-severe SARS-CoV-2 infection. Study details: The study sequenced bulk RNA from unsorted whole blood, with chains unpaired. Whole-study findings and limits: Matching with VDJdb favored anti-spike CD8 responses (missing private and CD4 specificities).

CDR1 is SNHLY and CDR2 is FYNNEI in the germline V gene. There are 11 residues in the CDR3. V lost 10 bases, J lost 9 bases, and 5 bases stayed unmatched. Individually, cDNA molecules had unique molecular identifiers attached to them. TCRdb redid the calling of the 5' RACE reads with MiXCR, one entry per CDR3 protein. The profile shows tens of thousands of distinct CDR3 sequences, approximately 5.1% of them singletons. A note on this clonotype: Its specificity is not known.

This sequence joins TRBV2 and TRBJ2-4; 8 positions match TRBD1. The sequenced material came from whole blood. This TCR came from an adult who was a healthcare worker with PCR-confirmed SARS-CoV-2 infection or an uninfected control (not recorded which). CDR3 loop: CATKDRVIQYF. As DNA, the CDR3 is TGTGCCACGAAGGACAGGGTCATTCAGTACTTC.